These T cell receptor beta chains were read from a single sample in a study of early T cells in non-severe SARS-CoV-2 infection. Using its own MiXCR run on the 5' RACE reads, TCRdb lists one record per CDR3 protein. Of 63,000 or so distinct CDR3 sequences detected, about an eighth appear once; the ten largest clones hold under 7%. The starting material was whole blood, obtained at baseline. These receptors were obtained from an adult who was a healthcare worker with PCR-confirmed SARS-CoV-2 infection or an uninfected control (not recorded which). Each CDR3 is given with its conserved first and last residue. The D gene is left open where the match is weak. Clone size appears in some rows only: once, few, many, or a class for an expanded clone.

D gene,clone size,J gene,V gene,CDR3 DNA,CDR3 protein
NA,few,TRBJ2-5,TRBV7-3,TGTGCCAGCAGCTTGTCCCAGTACTTC,CASSLSQYF
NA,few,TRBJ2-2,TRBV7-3,TGTGCCAGCAGCAAACAGGGTAACACCGGGGAGCTGTTTTTT,CASSKQGNTGELFF
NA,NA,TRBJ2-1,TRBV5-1,TGCGCCAGCAGCTTCAGTTCTACTCCATACAATGAGCAGTTCTTC,CASSFSSTPYNEQFF
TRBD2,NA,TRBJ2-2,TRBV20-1,TGCAGTGCTAGAGGGGTAGCGGGGGACACCGGGGAGCTGTTTTTT,CSARGVAGDTGELFF
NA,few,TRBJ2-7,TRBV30,TGTGCCTGGACCTCCCGGGGGAGCTACGAGCAGTACTTC,CAWTSRGSYEQYF
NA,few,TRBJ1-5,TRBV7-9,TGTGCCAGCAGCTCATTTAAATCAGACAGCAATCAGCCCCAGCATTTT,CASSSFKSDSNQPQHF
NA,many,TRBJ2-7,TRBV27,TGTGCCAGCGGACTTGGCCGCCTGGGCGAGCAGTACTTC,CASGLGRLGEQYF
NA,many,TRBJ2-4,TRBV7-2,TGTGCCAGCAGCTTCATGTCCAGTTCCAAAAACATTCAGTACTTC,CASSFMSSSKNIQYF
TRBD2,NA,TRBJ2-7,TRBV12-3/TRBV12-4,TGTGCCAGCAGTTTCGGCCTAGCGGGGATCTCCTACGAGCAGTACTTC,CASSFGLAGISYEQYF
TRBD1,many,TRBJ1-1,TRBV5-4,TGTGCCAGCAGCGGCGGACAGGGGAGAACTGAAGCTTTCTTT,CASSGGQGRTEAFF
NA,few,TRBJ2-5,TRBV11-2,TGTGCCAGCAGCCCCGGTGATCGTATTTCCCCAGAGACCCAGTACTTC,CASSPGDRISPETQYF
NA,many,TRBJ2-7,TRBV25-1,TGTGCCAGCAGTGAAAGTTGGGAGCAGTACTTC,CASSESWEQYF
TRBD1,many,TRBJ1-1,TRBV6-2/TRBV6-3,TGTGCCAGCAGCAGGGGGTTTTCGGGGATGAACACTGAAGCTTTCTTT,CASSRGFSGMNTEAFF
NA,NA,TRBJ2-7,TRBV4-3,TGCGCCAGCAGCCAAGATGAACAGGTCAGCCACGAGCAGTACTTC,CASSQDEQVSHEQYF
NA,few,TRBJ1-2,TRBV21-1,TGTGCCAGCAGCGGACGGGTCAGGGGGAGACAACCCGATAGCTATGGCTACACCTTC,CASSGRVRGRQPDSYGYTF
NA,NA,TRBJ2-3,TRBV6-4,TGTGCCAGCAGTGCGGTTGGCGGAATGACCACAGATACGCAGTATTTT,CASSAVGGMTTDTQYF
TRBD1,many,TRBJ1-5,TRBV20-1,TGCAGTGCCCTCCGCGACAGGGGCAATCAGCCCCAGCATTTT,CSALRDRGNQPQHF
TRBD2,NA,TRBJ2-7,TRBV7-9,TGTGCCAGCAGCTTAGGCGGGAGCTTGTACGAGCAGTACTTC,CASSLGGSLYEQYF
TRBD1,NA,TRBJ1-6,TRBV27,TGTGCCAGCAGAACAGGGACAGGGGTCTCACCCCTCCACTTT,CASRTGTGVSPLHF
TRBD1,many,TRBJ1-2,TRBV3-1,TGTGCCAGCAGCCCCAGGGGGAGGAATGGCTACACCTTC,CASSPRGRNGYTF
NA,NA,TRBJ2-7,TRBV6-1,TGTGCCAGCAGTGTTCGCAGGACCGGAAACTACGAGCAGTACTTC,CASSVRRTGNYEQYF
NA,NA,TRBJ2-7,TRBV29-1,TGCAGCGTTGTCATGGACAGCGGCTACGAGCAGTACTTC,CSVVMDSGYEQYF
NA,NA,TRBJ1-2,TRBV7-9,TGTGCCAGCAACCCAACAAACTATGGCTACACCTTC,CASNPTNYGYTF
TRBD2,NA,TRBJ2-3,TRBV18,TGTGCCAGCTCACCGACGGGTAGCGGGAGACTGAGAGATACGCAGTATTTT,CASSPTGSGRLRDTQYF
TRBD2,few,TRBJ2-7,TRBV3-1,TGTGCCAGCAGCCTACGACTAGCGGGAGGCCTCTACGAGCAGTACTTC,CASSLRLAGGLYEQYF
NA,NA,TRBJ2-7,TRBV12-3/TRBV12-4,TGTGCCAGTTCTCTTGCCCGGGGCTCCTACGAGCAGTACTTC,CASSLARGSYEQYF
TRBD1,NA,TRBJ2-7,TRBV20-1,TGCAGTGCTAGAGGGCCCCGGGACAGCCTCTACGAGCAGTACTTC,CSARGPRDSLYEQYF
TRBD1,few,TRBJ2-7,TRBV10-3,TGTGCCATCAGTGAGTCCCATCAGGGACAGGGCGAGCAGTACTTC,CAISESHQGQGEQYF
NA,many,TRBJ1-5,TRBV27,TGTGCCAGCAGTTCCCCAGGGTCAGGTCAGCCCCAGCATTTT,CASSSPGSGQPQHF
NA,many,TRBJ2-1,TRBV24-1,TGTGCCACCAGTGACGCTGGACGCTCCTACAATGAGCAGTTCTTC,CATSDAGRSYNEQFF
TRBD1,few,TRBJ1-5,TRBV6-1,TGTGCCAGCAGTGTAGGGACAGGGTGGTCTCAGCCCCAGCATTTT,CASSVGTGWSQPQHF
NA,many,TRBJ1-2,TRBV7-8,TGTGCCAGCAGCTTGATTGCGGGGGCAGAGTATGGCTACACCTTC,CASSLIAGAEYGYTF
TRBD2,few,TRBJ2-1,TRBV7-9,TGTGCCAGCAGCGAGACTAGCGGGAGCAATGAGCAGTTCTTC,CASSETSGSNEQFF
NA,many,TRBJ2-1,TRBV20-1,TGCAGTGCTAGTTTCCGGTACAATGAGCAGTTCTTC,CSASFRYNEQFF
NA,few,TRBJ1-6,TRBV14,TGTGCCAGCAGCCAAGGGATGGCAGCATTTTCACCCCTCCACTTT,CASSQGMAAFSPLHF
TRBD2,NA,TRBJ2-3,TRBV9,TGTGCCAGCAGCGTAGCCGGGAGGTGGACAGATACGCAGTATTTT,CASSVAGRWTDTQYF
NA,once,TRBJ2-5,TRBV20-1,TGCAGTGCTAGCCTCCGGGACATGATTTTC,CSASLRDMIF
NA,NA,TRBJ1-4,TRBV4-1,TGCGCCAGCAGCCAAGCCGGGGCTCGGGAAAAACTGTTTTTT,CASSQAGAREKLFF
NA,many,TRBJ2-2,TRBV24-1,TGTGCCACCAGTGCACAGGGTGGGGGCACCGGGGAGCTGTTTTTT,CATSAQGGGTGELFF
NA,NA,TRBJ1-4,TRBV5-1,TGCGCCAGCAGCGATCCTGGGGGTAGTGAAAAACTGTTTTTT,CASSDPGGSEKLFF
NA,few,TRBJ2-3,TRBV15,TGTGCCACCAGCCCGACCGGCCGAACAGATACGCAGTATTTT,CATSPTGRTDTQYF
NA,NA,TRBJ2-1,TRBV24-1,TGTGCCACCAGTGATGCCCGGACTGGGGACAATGAGCAGTTCTTC,CATSDARTGDNEQFF
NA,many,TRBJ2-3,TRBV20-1,TGCAGTGCTAGAAACCCGGGGACCGATACGCAGTATTTT,CSARNPGTDTQYF
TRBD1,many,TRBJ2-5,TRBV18,TGTGCCAGCTCACCAGGACAGGGAGGTCTAGTGACCCAGTACTTC,CASSPGQGGLVTQYF
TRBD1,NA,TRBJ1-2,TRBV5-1,TGCGCCAGCAGCTCCGGGACAGGGGGCGAGGTGGTCTTTGGCTACACCTTC,CASSSGTGGEVVFGYTF